This T cell receptor beta chain was observed in a study of OX40 agonist ivuxolimab in advanced cancers. The overall study: Hepatocellular carcinoma, melanoma, renal cell or head and neck cancer occurred in dose-escalation patients. Cohort: roughly 79% men, mean age around 60, aged about 23 to 80. Findings and caveats of the study: There were also nonresponders showing low normalized T-cell clonal expansion. Among the lowest levels of clonal expansion were found in partial responders at 0.1-3.0 mg/kg.

Some clones are missing from TCRdb's copy, which holds only in-frame ones; the method was immunoSEQ multiplex PCR. The repertoire consists of about 64,000 clones, with around four fifths occurring once and the leading ten covering roughly 2%. Trimming at V came to 4 bases and at J to 4 bases, leaving 4 bases not matched to a gene. Germline loops: CDR1 MNHEY, CDR2 SVGAGI. The CDR3 sequence is 14 residues long. Worth noting for this clone: What it binds is unknown.

The rearrangement joins TRBV6-5 to TRBJ2-1; 7 bases map to TRBD2. Material: CD4+ or CD8+ T cells sorted from blood, obtained in a trial of the OX40 agonist ivuxolimab. This TCR derives from an adult with an advanced solid tumor such as melanoma, head and neck, liver or kidney cancer. CDR3 sequence: CASSSSGPYNEQFF. The CDR3 region has the DNA TGTGCCAGCAGTTCTAGCGGTCCGTACAATGAGCAGTTCTTC.